This TCR beta chain was sequenced during a study of T cell responses to AZD1222 COVID-19 vaccine. Libraries were prepared by immunoSEQ multiplex PCR; TCRdb keeps only in-frame clonotypes and omits some of them. The table lists around 150,000 clones, nearly 95% of them singletons. The CDR3 has 13 residues. V lost 4 bases to trimming and J lost 2 bases, with 9 bases between them. CDR1 SGDLS and CDR2 YYNGEE come from the germline V gene. The TCR was taken from an adult in good health. V and J are TRBV9 and TRBJ1-2, with D uncertain. This specimen consisted of peripheral blood, obtained on day 0 of AZD1222 vaccination. The CDR3, as DNA: TGTGCCAGCAGCCCCGGGCTCAACTATGGCTACACCTTC. The encoded protein is CASSPGLNYGYTF.